This T cell receptor beta chain was identified during a study of shared clonotypes between healthy human individuals. Study in general: Each donor's CD4 naive and CD4 memory cells filled three plates apiece, CD8 naive two, and CD8 memory one.

Notes on this clone: Its target is unknown.

Assay used: immunoSEQ multiplex PCR; TCRdb lists only in-frame clones, some missing. The data hold about 2.1 million clones, with 93% observed a single time. Germline V CDR1 and CDR2: SGDLS, YYNGEE. V was clipped by 2 bases and J by 5 bases, with 7 bases between them. The CDR3 loop spans 13 amino acids. Study outcomes and limitations: Between four donors, naive CD4 clonotypes were shared at a level of about 5%.

Only CD45RO-negative cells positively selected for CCR7 counted as naive CD8 cells, so terminally differentiated effector memory CD45RA+ cells were excluded. Sequencing was performed on naive CD8+ T cells from PBMCs. This clonotype originated in a man between 18 and 35 years old in good health. Some clones in this sample may be carry-over from other donors' samples. The V gene is TRBV9, the J gene TRBJ1-4, with D uncertain. The CDR3 region is CASSVGLNEKLFF. The CDR3 DNA sequence: TGTGCCAGCAGCGTGGGTTTAAATGAAAAACTGTTTTTT.